Shown below are 25 T cell receptor beta chains from a single sample sequenced in a study of T cells after yellow fever vaccination (dated by TCRdb to the late 2010s). The label giving this sample's treatment or condition can be read as: live attenuated yellow fever vaccine strain. Receptor libraries were prepared by 5' RACE. TCRdb records Illumina HiSeq 2500 as the sequencer. TCRdb handled the public reads itself, with Q25 trimming in fastp and clone calling in MiXCR, and kept productive beta chains. Entries that share a CDR3 protein sequence are merged under the most common genes and DNA. Across this sample there are around 46,000 distinct CDR3 sequences, with 7% to 8.5% seen only once. The ten largest clones capture roughly 27% of the sample. The material sequenced was CD8+ T cells sorted from PBMCs, taken roughly 14 days after the first yellow fever vaccination. The receptor source for this set is a man younger than 35 who received the YFV17D yellow fever vaccine.

This clonotype occurred many times. This chain links TRBV5-1 with TRBJ1-2; no definite D call. V lost 0 bases and J 3 bases, leaving 12 bases between the germline ends. The CDR3 length is 15 residues. The germline gives CDR1 SGHRS, CDR2 YFSETQ. CDR3 coding DNA: TGCGCCAGCAGCTTGGATCGTTTATGGGACTATGGCTACACCTTC. Residues: CASSLDRLWDYGYTF. The full variable domain, its missing parts supplied by reference TRBV5-1 and TRBJ1-2, is KAGVTQTPRYLIKTRGQQVTLSCSPISGHRSVSWYQQTPGQGLQFLFEYFSETQRNKGNFPGRFSGRQFSNSRSEMNVSTLELGDSALYLCASSLDRLWDYGYTFGSGTRLTVV.

This clonotype has ten or more counts. The rearrangement uses TRBV29-1 and TRBJ2-1, with 9 bases identical to TRBD2. This CDR3 contains 15 residues. The ends lost 3 bases at V and 3 bases at J; junction bases unmatched: 6. Germline V gene lookup returns CDR1 SQVTM and CDR2 ANQGSEA. The CDR3 nucleotides read TGCAGCGTTGATGCCCTAGCGGGGAGCTACAATGAGCAGTTCTTC. It specifies CSVDALAGSYNEQFF.

Ten or more counts support this clonotype. This chain uses TRBV7-9 with TRBJ2-2; unclear D gene. Trimming took off 6 bases at V and 4 bases at J, with 9 bases between the two ends. This CDR3 is built from 13 residues. The germline gives CDR1 SEHNR, CDR2 FQNEAQ (reference sequence). The CDR3 DNA follows: TGTGCCAGCAGATACAGAGTCACCGGGGAGCTGTTTTTT. Translation: CASRYRVTGELFF. Supplemented by reference TRBV7-9 and TRBJ2-2, the full variable domain reads DTGVSQNPRHKITKRGQNVTFRCDPISEHNRLYWYRQTLGQGPEFLTYFQNEAQLEKSRLLSDRFSAERPKGSFSTLEIQRTEQGDSAMYLCASRYRVTGELFFGEGSRLTVL.

This clonotype was observed many times. This chain uses TRBV7-9 with TRBJ2-5, with 10 nucleotides matching TRBD2. After removal of 5 bases from V and 4 bases from J, the junction contained 4 bases not matched to a gene. Germline V gives CDR1 SEHNR, CDR2 FQNEAQ (reference sequence). This CDR3 has 14 residues. The CDR3 nucleotides are TGTGCCAGCAGCAGGACTAGCGGATTAGAGACCCAGTACTTC. Its translation: CASSRTSGLETQYF.

This clonotype appeared many times. The CDR3 DNA follows: TGTGCCAGCAGTTACAGGGGCACAGGGTATCAAGAGACCCAGTACTTC. It encodes CASSYRGTGYQETQYF. The chain uses TRBV6-5 and TRBJ2-5, with D possibly TRBD1 on 6 matching bases. The CDR3 length is 16 residues. V gave up 2 bases and J gave up 2 bases, with 15 bases separating them. CDR1 MNHEY and CDR2 SVGAGI come from the germline V gene.

There are many counts of this clonotype. V gene TRBV20-1 combines with J gene TRBJ1-6, with D unclear. Germline CDR1 and CDR2: DFQATT and SNEGSKA (reference sequence). This CDR3 has 16 residues. The V end lost 0 bases, the J end lost 7 bases, and 16 bases lay between the germline ends. The CDR3 reads CSARDKGLSYNSPLHF. CDR3 bases: TGCAGTGCTAGAGATAAAGGGCTCTCTTACAATTCACCCCTCCACTTT.

Many counts were recorded for this clonotype. The V and J genes are TRBV6-6 and TRBJ1-1; D unresolved. The V end was cut by 0 bases, the J end by 8 bases, with 4 bases between. CDR3 length: 11 amino acids. Germline CDR1 reads MNHNY; CDR2 reads SVGAGI (reference sequence). For the CDR3, the DNA is TGTGCCAGCAGTTACTCGGACGAAGCTTTCTTT. As protein: CASSYSDEAFF.

This clonotype occurred a few times. V is TRBV9 and J is TRBJ2-3; 7 bases agree with TRBD2. Germline CDR1 is SGDLS and CDR2 is YYNGEE. The CDR3 has 16 amino acids. V lost 4 bases to trimming and J lost 2 bases; unmatched junction nucleotides: 10. The CDR3 loop reads CASSIYGGSNTDTQYF. CDR3 nucleotide sequence: TGTGCCAGCAGCATATACGGGGGGTCAAACACAGATACGCAGTATTTT.

This clonotype was found many times. V and J are TRBV6-5 and TRBJ2-7; TRBD2 is a possible D gene (6 bases). Germline CDR1 reads MNHEY; CDR2 reads SVGAGI. The CDR3 totals 14 residues. Trimming stripped 5 bases from V and 3 bases from J, with 14 bases between. CDR3 bases: TGTGCCAGCAGTCTGACTAGGTTTTTCTACGAGCAGTACTTC. It is translated as CASSLTRFFYEQYF.

This clonotype has a count of ten or more. The CDR3 spells CASSQEGEKLFF. Here the CDR3 DNA reads TGCGCCAGCAGCCAAGAAGGAGAAAAACTGTTTTTT. The chain combines TRBV4-3 with TRBJ1-4; D is ambiguous. CDR1 and CDR2 from the germline V gene are LGHNA and YSLEER. CDR3 length: 12 residues. Trimming removed 0 bases from V and 8 bases from J, with 4 bases in between.

This clonotype was seen ten or more times. The chain couples TRBV4-1 to TRBJ2-3; D gene unclear. The length of the CDR3 is 19 residues. CDR1 MGHRA and CDR2 YSYEKL come from the germline V gene. V lost 0 bases and J lost 2, with 21 bases in between. CDR3 protein: CASSQDAVGVSIDTDTQYF. In DNA form, the CDR3 reads TGCGCCAGCAGCCAAGACGCGGTAGGAGTGAGTATTGACACAGATACGCAGTATTTT.

This chain joins TRBV29-1 and TRBJ1-5, with TRBD1 identical over 7 bases. The J segment lost 6 bases and the V segment lost 2 bases, leaving 10 bases of the junction unmatched. The germline CDR1 and CDR2 sequences are SQVTM and ANQGSEA. The CDR3 contains 15 residues. Written as DNA, the CDR3 is TGCAGCGTTGAAATGGAGGGGGCAAAAGGTCAGCCCCAGCATTTT. Residues: CSVEMEGAKGQPQHF.

This clonotype occurred many times. The CDR3: CASSPPGGGGASYNEQFF. Written as DNA, the CDR3 is TGTGCCAGCAGCCCCCCGGGGGGCGGGGGGGCGAGCTACAATGAGCAGTTCTTC. The rearrangement links TRBV7-8 to TRBJ2-1; 9 nucleotides align to TRBD2. The length of the CDR3 is 18 residues. The germline V gene encodes CDR1 SGHVS and CDR2 FQNEAQ. V gave up 5 bases and J gave up 3 bases; unmatched junction bases: 14. The full variable domain, in which reference TRBV7-8 and TRBJ2-1 provide the parts outside the CDR3, is GAGVSQSPRYKVAKRGQDVALRCDPISGHVSLFWYQQALGQGPEFLTYFQNEAQLDKSGLPSDRFFAERPEGSVSTLKIQRTQQEDSAVYLCASSPPGGGGASYNEQFFGPGTRLTVL.

There are many counts of this clonotype. The chain recombines TRBV4-3 with TRBJ2-1; 8 bases align to TRBD1. After removal of 3 bases from V and 3 bases from J, the junction contained 4 bases not matched to a gene. This CDR3 spans 15 amino acids. Germline V gives CDR1 LGHNA, CDR2 YSLEER. The CDR3 loop reads CASSQGQAIYNEQFF. Written as DNA, the CDR3 is TGCGCCAGCAGCCAGGGACAGGCCATCTACAATGAGCAGTTCTTC.

This clonotype showed up many times. The rearrangement uses TRBV27 and TRBJ2-7, with D perhaps given as TRBD1 or TRBD2 (5 bases each). The CDR3 extends over 11 amino acids. Germline V lookup: CDR1 MNHEY, CDR2 SMNVEV (reference sequence). The V and J ends lost 8 bases and 6 bases respectively, with 11 bases between them. In DNA, the CDR3 is TGTGCCAGCGGGGCGGACTCCGAGCAGTACTTC. Encoded protein: CASGADSEQYF.

This clonotype was seen only a few times. This rearrangement joins TRBV25-1 to TRBJ2-2; 9 nucleotides agree with TRBD1. This CDR3 has 15 amino acids. Trimming removed 8 bases from V and 4 bases from J; junction bases left unmatched: 8. CDR1 is MGHDK and CDR2 is SYGVNS in the germline V gene. The CDR3 here is CASDTGTGFTGELFF. As DNA, the CDR3 is TGTGCCAGCGACACCGGGACAGGGTTCACCGGGGAGCTGTTTTTT.

Many counts were recorded for this clonotype. The gene calls are TRBV6-5 and TRBJ1-2; D unresolved. Germline V gene sequence: CDR1 MNHEY, CDR2 SVGAGI. The CDR3 is 16 amino acids. The V end lost 8 bases, the J end lost 4 bases, and 23 bases lay between the germline ends. Here the CDR3 DNA reads TGTGCCAGCGTCGCGGCAGAGTCTTTAGTAAGCTATGGCTACACCTTC. Translated: CASVAAESLVSYGYTF.

Concerning this clonotype: A much larger clone is a single base away; this may be a read error. The chain has TRBV12-3 or TRBV12-4 and TRBJ1-3; D remains ambiguous. The CDR3 has 14 amino acids. DNA of the CDR3: TGTGCCAGCAGCCTAAGTTTCTCTGGAAACATCATATATTTT. This translates into CASSLSFSGNIIYF.

This clonotype was picked up many times. The chain combines TRBV3-1 with TRBJ2-1; D not certain. This CDR3 region has 15 residues. The germline V gene has CDR1 LGHDT and CDR2 YNNKEL (reference sequence). Trimming left V 8 bases short and J 5 bases short, with 19 bases between. CDR3 protein: CASDSGQIYNNEQFF. In DNA, the CDR3 is TGTGCCAGCGACTCCGGGCAGATATACAACAATGAGCAGTTCTTC.

This clonotype showed up many times. Written as DNA, the CDR3 is TGCAGTGCTAGCAGGAGTCCCCACTCCTACAATGAGCAGTTCTTC. Translation: CSASRSPHSYNEQFF. The chain links TRBV20-1 to TRBJ2-1; D is unresolved. This CDR3 is built from 15 residues. The germline gives CDR1 DFQATT, CDR2 SNEGSKA (reference sequence). Deletions cut 3 bases from V and 0 bases from J, with 12 bases between.

The J gene is TRBJ2-1, the V gene TRBV27, with 9 bases aligning to TRBD2. Germline assignment: CDR1 MNHEY and CDR2 SMNVEV (reference sequence). After removal of 6 bases from V and 6 bases from J, the junction contained 9 bases not matched to a gene. This CDR3 is built from 15 residues. As DNA, the CDR3 is TGTGCCAGCAGCCACTTAGCGGGGGAAGCCAATGAGCAGTTCTTC. This codes for CASSHLAGEANEQFF.

The sample holds many counts of this clonotype. CDR3 sequence: CASSFAPGQGNTEAFF. The CDR3 nucleotides are TGTGCCAGCAGCTTCGCACCGGGACAGGGAAACACTGAAGCTTTCTTT. The chain uses TRBV7-9 and TRBJ1-1; the match to TRBD1 covers 9 bases. CDR3 length: 16 amino acids. With 3 bases clipped from V and 2 bases from J, the junction kept 7 bases outside the gene matches. In germline, CDR1 is SEHNR, CDR2 FQNEAQ (reference sequence).

At least ten counts were recorded for this clonotype. The chain combines TRBV6-5 with TRBJ1-1, with D hard to call. Trimming left V 4 bases short and J 0 bases short, with 12 bases between. Germline V lookup: CDR1 MNHEY, CDR2 SVGAGI. The CDR3 sequence is 15 residues long. The CDR3 sequence: CASSSRLDLNTEAFF. The CDR3 DNA is TGTGCCAGCAGTTCCCGACTTGACCTGAACACTGAAGCTTTCTTT.

This clonotype appeared many times. The chain carries TRBV12-3 or TRBV12-4 and TRBJ2-5, with D tentatively TRBD1 or TRBD2 (5 bases each). Trimming removed 3 bases from V and 4 bases from J, with 12 bases in between. CDR3 length equals 14 residues. The DNA of the CDR3 is TGTGCCAGCAGTTTGGTTCGGGGCCCAGAGACCCAGTACTTC. Translated: CASSLVRGPETQYF.

There are a few counts of this clonotype. The V gene is TRBV5-1, the J gene TRBJ2-1, with a possible D match to TRBD2 (6 bases). Per the germline V gene, CDR1 is SGHRS and CDR2 is YFSETQ. The CDR3 is made up of 14 amino acids. Trimming pared 3 bases from V and 7 bases from J, leaving 14 bases between. CDR3 bases: TGCGCCAGCAGCTGGTGGGACTGGGGGAATGAGCAGTTCTTC. This translates into CASSWWDWGNEQFF.